This TCR beta chain is from a study of T-cell memory formation after mild COVID-19. Study outcomes and limitations: Clones shrinking from day 15 to 85 showed even CD4/CD8 mixes; later expanders tilted CD4+. CD4+ contracting clones lay mainly in CM and EM, CD8+ ones in EMRA.

Concerning this clonotype itself: Its antigen is currently unknown.

5'RACE primed at constant segments yielded TCR alpha and TCR beta cDNA libraries bearing sample barcodes and UMIs. Each CDR3 protein is one row after TCRdb ran MiXCR on the 5' RACE reads. The sample records around 310,000 distinct CDR3 sequences, 20% to 25% being singletons. Sequencing input: PBMCs or a T cell subset sorted from them (not recorded which). This TCR was recovered from a man aged 18 to 29 who had mild COVID-19 (a few samples of this study predate the infection). Cell type and time point are not known.

CDR3 DNA sequence: TGTGCCTGGAGTGTGACGGGGGCCCACACCTTC. This sequence encodes CAWSVTGAHTF. V usage is TRBV30 and J usage is TRBJ1-2; a weak D match, TRBD1 (6 bases). V lost 0 bases, J lost 12 bases, and 11 bases lay in between. The length of the CDR3 is 11 residues. CDR1 and CDR2 from the germline V gene are GTSNPN and SVGIG (reference sequence). The full variable domain, in which reference TRBV30 and TRBJ1-2 provide the parts outside the CDR3, is SQTIHQWPATLVQPVGSPLSLECTVEGTSNPNLYWYRQAAGRGLQLLFYSVGIGQISSEVPQNLSASRPQDRQFILSSKKLLLSDSGFYLCAWSVTGAHTFGSGTRLTVV.